The clone carrying this TCR beta chain has at least ten counts. Its antigen is undetermined. This sample was included in a study of early T cells in non-severe SARS-CoV-2 infection. About the study: The study sequenced bulk RNA from unsorted whole blood, with chains unpaired.

Whole-study results and caveats: Reliance on VDJdb matching favored anti-spike CD8 responses; private and CD4 specificities were missed.

As part of library construction, unique molecular identifiers were attached to individual cDNA molecules. TCRdb used MiXCR to reprocess the 5' RACE reads, holding one entry per CDR3 protein. The table lists some 51,000 distinct CDR3 sequences, under 15% of them singletons. The clonotype was recovered from an adult who was a healthcare worker with PCR-confirmed SARS-CoV-2 infection or an uninfected control (not recorded which). The sequenced sample was whole blood, obtained at baseline.

The CDR3 loop reads CASSQDPMASGGINEQFF. For the CDR3, the DNA is TGTGCCAGCAGCCAAGATCCTATGGCTAGCGGGGGTATCAATGAGCAGTTCTTC. The V and J genes are TRBV3-1 and TRBJ2-1; 10 bases map to TRBD2. This CDR3 comprises 18 residues. J lost 6 bases, V lost 0 bases, and 11 bases had no gene match. Per germline, CDR1 LGHDT and CDR2 YNNKEL (reference sequence).